This paragraph reports one TCR beta chain. The data were taken from a study of blood T cells in healthy people across ages. This CDR3 spans 13 amino acids. From germline, CDR1 is MRHNA and CDR2 SNTAGT. The ends lost 2 bases at V and 8 bases at J; junction bases unmatched: 5. A second roughly 6 to 12 cycle PCR used barcoded and J-beta primers. From the 5' RACE reads, TCRdb called clonotypes with MiXCR, one entry per CDR3 protein. The table includes about a million distinct CDR3 sequences, about 51% detected once. J is TRBJ1-2 and V is TRBV6-4, with TRBD1 identical over 7 bases. Sequencing was performed on blood. The TCR originated in a woman aged 55-69 years in good health. CDR3 sequence (DNA): TGTGCCAGCAGTGACACTTCAGGGGGAGGCTACACCTTC. The encoded protein is CASSDTSGGGYTF.